The table lists the clone carrying this TCR beta chain with a count of one. The target antigen is unknown. These data come from a study of CD8 T cells in ankylosing spondylitis. General observations from the study: Reports say disease-linked clones showed up significantly more in matched ankylosing spondylitis synovial fluid. Past research had described some motif variants in reactive arthritis synovial fluid and blood.

In TCRdb, the 5' RACE reads were re-called with MiXCR into one record per CDR3 protein. The sample holds some 250,000 distinct CDR3 sequences; around 10% are singletons and the top ten take 6% to 8.5%. The CDR3 loop spans 17 amino acids. Trimming removed 2 bases at V and 1 base at J, with 18 bases between. Germline loops: CDR1 SGHDN, CDR2 FVKESK. The sequence was collected from a male donor with ankylosing spondylitis or in good health (not recorded which). Material for sequencing was blood, either unsorted or a sorted T cell fraction (not recorded which). The gene calls are TRBV14 and TRBJ2-7, with D tentatively TRBD1 or TRBD2 (6 bases each). The CDR3 bases are TGTGCCAGCAGCCAAACACCCAGCCAAGGGGGGTCCTACGAGCAGTACTTC. As protein: CASSQTPSQGGSYEQYF. Full variable domain (rest looked up from reference TRBV14 and TRBJ2-7): EAGVTQFPSHSVIEKGQTVTLRCDPISGHDNLYWYRRVMGKEIKFLLHFVKESKQDESGMPNNRFLAERTGGTYSTLKVQPAELEDSGVYFCASSQTPSQGGSYEQYFGPGTRLTVT.